Each of the 22 T cell receptor beta chains below was sequenced from the same sample in a study of cytomegalovirus exposure and HLA in healthy donors. PCR was performed using 60 Vbeta and 13 Jbeta primers. Libraries were prepared by immunoSEQ multiplex PCR; TCRdb keeps only in-frame clonotypes and omits some of them. The table lists around 200,000 clones, roughly 87% of them singletons. The sample comprised PBMCs. The source of these receptors is a man between 45 and 60 years old in good health and CMV-seronegative.

This clone was recorded once. The chain links TRBV5-4 to TRBJ1-2, with 7 bases fitting TRBD1. CDR3 size: 15 residues. The germline gives CDR1 SGHNT, CDR2 YYREEE (reference sequence). V trimming: 4 bases; J trimming: 6 bases; junction bases outside the gene matches: 12. This chain's CDR3 is CASSETGFWGHGYTF. CDR3 bases: TGTGCCAGCAGCGAGACAGGGTTTTGGGGACATGGCTACACCTTC.

This clone occurred a few times. This chain links TRBV16 with TRBJ2-2; D is uncertain. This CDR3 is built from 13 residues. Trimming took 6 bases from V and 6 from J, leaving 11 bases between them. From germline, CDR1 is KGHSY and CDR2 FQNENV. The CDR3: CASSTLASGELFF. DNA of the CDR3: TGTGCCAGCAGTACGCTGGCTTCCGGGGAGCTGTTTTTT.

This sequence joins TRBV19 and TRBJ2-3; no clear D gene. CDR1 and CDR2 from the germline V gene are LNHDA and SQIVND (reference sequence). The CDR3 length is 13 residues. V was cut by 7 bases and J by 0 bases, with 8 bases left in between. In nucleotides, the CDR3 is TGTGCCAGTATCTCTAGAAGCACAGATACGCAGTATTTT. Translated, it gives CASISRSTDTQYF.

The genes are TRBV11-2 and TRBJ1-6, with 8 bases aligning to TRBD1. The CDR3 runs 14 residues. The V segment lost 5 bases and the J segment 9 bases; nucleotides outside the gene matches: 6. Germline V gene lookup returns CDR1 SGHAT and CDR2 FQNNGV. In nucleotides, the CDR3 is TGTGCCAGCAGCGCGGGACAGGAAGGTTCACCCCTCCACTTT. Encoded protein: CASSAGQEGSPLHF.

The chain has TRBV7-2 and TRBJ2-1; 7 nucleotides align to TRBD1. Germline V lookup: CDR1 SGHTA, CDR2 FQGNSA. J gave up 5 bases and V 5 bases, and 12 bases lay outside the gene matches. The CDR3 is 16 residues long. CDR3 region: CASSTLTGTYNNEQFF. The DNA of the CDR3 is TGTGCCAGCAGCACCTTGACAGGGACCTACAACAATGAGCAGTTCTTC. The whole variable domain, filled in from reference TRBV7-2 and TRBJ2-1, reads GAGVSQSPSNKVTEKGKDVELRCDPISGHTALYWYRQSLGQGLEFLIYFQGNSAPDKSGLPSDRFSAERTGGSVSTLTIQRTQQEDSAVYLCASSTLTGTYNNEQFFGPGTRLTVL.

CDR3 in DNA: TGTGCCAGCAGCCCAACGACAGGTCTACATGGCTACACCTTC. Translation gives CASSPTTGLHGYTF. This chain joins TRBV9 and TRBJ1-2; D perhaps matches TRBD1 (6 bases). The CDR3 has 14 residues. The V and J ends lost 4 bases and 6 bases respectively, with 16 bases between them. Germline CDR1 reads SGDLS; CDR2 reads YYNGEE.

The chain employs TRBV4-1 and TRBJ1-5; TRBD1 aligns across 7 bases. The CDR3 covers 15 residues. V was pared by 0 bases and J by 6 bases, with 5 bases of the junction left unmatched. Germline V lookup: CDR1 MGHRA, CDR2 YSYEKL. The CDR3 DNA is TGCGCCAGCAGCCAAGAGGGACAGAGGGGTCAGCCCCAGCATTTT. Translation: CASSQEGQRGQPQHF.

The chain links TRBV6-6 to TRBJ2-5; the D gene is possibly TRBD1 (7 bases). The end of the DNA fits TRBJ2-7 better, so the J call may be wrong. This CDR3 has 13 amino acids. The germline V gene has CDR1 MNHNY and CDR2 SVGAGI (reference sequence). The CDR3 loop reads CASRQGGSYEQYF. For the CDR3, the DNA is TGTGCCAGCAGGCAGGGGGGCTCCTACGAGCAGTACTTC.

This clone was seen a few times. The chain joins TRBV29-1 to TRBJ2-2; TRBD1 might be the D (5 bases). The V end was cut by 3 bases, the J end by 6 bases, with 8 bases between. The length of the CDR3 is 12 residues. Germline CDR1 is SQVTM and CDR2 is ANQGSEA. CDR3 loop: CSVEWGPGELFF. The CDR3 coding sequence is TGCAGCGTTGAGTGGGGCCCCGGGGAGCTGTTTTTT.

The chain combines TRBV6-5 with TRBJ1-2, with 7 bases lining up with TRBD1. Looked up from germline, CDR1 is MNHEY and CDR2 is SVGAGI. The V gene end was trimmed by 4 bases and the J gene end by 4 bases; junction bases not matched to a gene: 6. The CDR3 has 14 amino acids. The chain's CDR3 is CASSSAGGGYGYTF. As DNA, the CDR3 is TGTGCCAGCAGTTCAGCAGGGGGTGGCTATGGCTACACCTTC.

This clone has more than one count but fewer than ten. The J gene is TRBJ2-7, the V gene TRBV6-5; 7 bases fit TRBD2. V was clipped by 0 bases and J by 3 bases; unmatched bases: 2. The CDR3 has 14 residues. From germline, CDR1 is MNHEY and CDR2 SVGAGI. The CDR3 loop reads CASSYSREGYEQYF. CDR3 coding DNA: TGTGCCAGCAGTTACTCGAGGGAGGGCTACGAGCAGTACTTC.

This chain links TRBV7-9 with TRBJ1-6; 10 nucleotides line up with TRBD1. This CDR3 is built from 18 residues. Germline assignment: CDR1 SEHNR and CDR2 FQNEAQ (reference sequence). V shed 5 bases, J shed 7 bases, and the junction held 14 bases outside the gene matches. CDR3 sequence (DNA): TGTGCCAGCAGCGCCGGGACAGGGGCCGGATGGCGAAATTCACCCCTCCACTTT. Translating gives CASSAGTGAGWRNSPLHF.

V gene TRBV11-2 combines with J gene TRBJ1-2; D may be TRBD1 (6 bases). The CDR3 extends over 15 amino acids. The germline V gene has CDR1 SGHAT and CDR2 FQNNGV. Trimming removed 5 bases at V and 5 bases at J, with 18 bases between. The CDR3 region has the DNA TGTGCCAGCAGCCCTGATACAGGGACCACTTATGGCTACACCTTC. As protein: CASSPDTGTTYGYTF.

This sequence joins TRBV7-2 and TRBJ2-1, with 8 positions matching TRBD1. After removal of 2 bases from V and 4 bases from J, the junction contained 4 bases not matched to a gene. This CDR3 is built from 15 residues. Germline V gene sequence: CDR1 SGHTA, CDR2 FQGNSA. CDR3 sequence reads: CASSLMGQVYNEQFF. The CDR3 bases are TGTGCCAGCAGCTTAATGGGACAGGTGTACAATGAGCAGTTCTTC.

This chain uses TRBV4-1 with TRBJ2-1; 7 positions agree with TRBD1. Germline loops: CDR1 MGHRA, CDR2 YSYEKL. With V trimmed by 3 bases and J by 2 bases, 10 bases remained unmatched. The CDR3 loop spans 17 amino acids. The CDR3 nucleotides read TGCGCCAGCAGCCACCGCCGGGACAGATTAACCTACAATGAGCAGTTCTTC. It encodes CASSHRRDRLTYNEQFF.

The chain uses TRBV11-2 and TRBJ2-7; 16 bases agree with TRBD2. Germline V gene data show CDR1 as SGHAT and CDR2 as FQNNGV. This CDR3 has 16 residues. V shed 4 bases and J 2 bases; nucleotides not matched to a gene: 2. The CDR3, as DNA: TGTGCCAGCAGCTCCGGGACTAGCGGGAGGGCCTACGAGCAGTACTTC. Translated, it gives CASSSGTSGRAYEQYF.

This clone was seen more than once but under ten times. This chain connects TRBV12-5 to TRBJ2-5; TRBD1 is a possible D gene (5 bases). Between the trimmed V and J ends, which lost 3 bases and 4 bases, there was a span of 9 bases. Looked up from germline, CDR1 is LGHNT and CDR2 is FRNRAP. CDR3 size: 13 residues. In DNA form, the CDR3 reads TGTGCTAGTGGTTTATTAGGGGTAGAGACCCAGTACTTC. Its protein is CASGLLGVETQYF.

V usage is TRBV5-4 and J usage is TRBJ2-7; 7 bases match TRBD1. Germline CDR1 is SGHNT and CDR2 is YYREEE (reference sequence). With 1 base clipped from V and 6 bases from J, the junction kept 10 bases outside the gene matches. CDR3 length: 15 residues. The CDR3 DNA sequence: TGTGCCAGCAGCTTGTCCGGGACAGCTTTTCGCGAGCAGTACTTC. Translation: CASSLSGTAFREQYF.

The V gene is TRBV5-4, the J gene TRBJ2-1; 7 positions agree with TRBD1. Germline V gene lookup returns CDR1 SGHNT and CDR2 YYREEE (reference sequence). V shed 4 bases, J shed 3 bases, and the junction held 4 bases outside the gene matches. This CDR3 contains 14 residues. CDR3 sequence: CASSLGTVYNEQFF. In DNA form, the CDR3 reads TGTGCCAGCAGCCTAGGGACAGTCTACAATGAGCAGTTCTTC.

The V gene is TRBV6-6, the J gene TRBJ2-7; 10 nucleotides match TRBD1. The CDR3 has 14 amino acids. V was pared by 4 bases and J by 4 bases, with 4 bases of the junction left unmatched. Per the germline V gene, CDR1 is MNHNY and CDR2 is SVGAGI (reference sequence). The CDR3 DNA sequence: TGTGCCAGCAGTTTTGGGACAGGGGAGTACGAGCAGTACTTC. Its protein product is CASSFGTGEYEQYF.

This clone occurred once. V is TRBV19 and J is TRBJ2-5, with a tentative D call TRBD1 (6 bases). The CDR3 sequence is 13 residues long. Germline V lookup: CDR1 LNHDA, CDR2 SQIVND (reference sequence). The germline V and J ends were trimmed by 5 bases and 1 base, with 8 bases remaining between them. CDR3 protein: CASSGQSQETQYF. CDR3 DNA: TGTGCCAGTAGTGGACAGAGCCAAGAGACCCAGTACTTC.

In its sample, this clone was seen once. This chain links TRBV11-2 with TRBJ1-2; D is unresolved. CDR3 length: 15 amino acids. Deletions cut 7 bases from V and 4 bases from J, with 19 bases between. Germline CDR1 SGHAT, CDR2 FQNNGV. CDR3 in DNA: TGTGCCAGCACCCACCTGAGGAGGGAAAGCTATGGCTACACCTTC. The encoded protein is CASTHLRRESYGYTF. The full variable domain, rest sourced from reference TRBV11-2 and TRBJ1-2, is EAGVAQSPRYKIIEKRQSVAFWCNPISGHATLYWYQQILGQGPKLLIQFQNNGVVDDSQLPKDRFSAERLKGVDSTLKIQPAKLEDSAVYLCASTHLRRESYGYTFGSGTRLTVV.